This T cell receptor beta chain was profiled in a study of CD8 T cells in Susac syndrome (dated 2019 in TCRdb). As for the study more broadly: Whether CD8+ T cell activation and differentiation in Susac syndrome was antigen driven was tested using repertoire sequencing. Here is what the overall study found, with its caveats: The TCR sequencing and HLA analysis was acknowledged to have included a relatively small number of individuals.

Note on this clonotype: Its binding antigen is unknown. It has no much larger one-base neighbor in the sample; base qualities were not kept.

Here V drops 6 bases and J drops 0 bases, and the junction holds 4 bases not matched to any gene. The CDR3 spans 13 residues, from the cysteine through the phenylalanine. Solely the CDR3 DNA is kept, with 39 bases framed from the first base. Per the germline V gene (reference sequence), DFQATT is the CDR1 and SNEGSKA is the CDR2. Peripheral blood CD8+ and CD4+ T cells from healthy donors, Susac syndrome patients and multiple sclerosis patients were profiled by high-throughput TCR beta sequencing. Healthy donors were age- and sex-matched controls. Bulk CD8+ and CD4+ T cells were purified magnetically by negative isolation, whereas CD8+ TEMRA cells were enriched by FACS. Blood was drawn into EDTA tubes, processed within 24 hours, and PBMCs were isolated by density gradient centrifugation. PBMCs destined for TCR sequencing were cryopreserved in liquid nitrogen and later thawed in a 37 °C water bath. A purity of at least 90% was achieved for sorted or isolated CD4+, CD8+ and CD8+ TEMRA cells.

RNA was extracted using the RNeasy kit, and about 0.45 to 1 ug of the RNA was reverse transcribed with random hexamers. The immunoSEQ multiplex PCR assay, which covers 54 Vbeta and 13 Jbeta segments, was used to amplify TCR beta CDR3 regions. PCR amplification bias was corrected by using a synthetic template baseline for primer optimization and computational correction. In the paper's pipeline: Reads were annotated to V, D and J genes according to IMGT and were analyzed with immunoSEQ Analyzer, with only productive sequences retained. Clonality was computed as one minus Shannon entropy normalized by log2 of the number of productive unique sequences. For each patient and control, public and private clones were evaluated within the 100 most prevalent clones. Clones were defined as Susac-specific if absent from the healthy and MS cohorts, from more than 900 published viral clones and from other ImmuneACCESS disease sequences. TCRdb itself trimmed the public reads at Q25 with fastp, ran MiXCR and retained productive beta chains. Entries that share a CDR3 protein sequence are merged under the most common genes and DNA. TCRdb, rather than the study authors, made the V and J calls. The sample has 150,000 or so distinct CDR3 sequences on record, 92% of them singletons. The ten largest clones add up to 0.08% of the sample.

The chain links TRBV20-1 with TRBJ1-1; 7 central nucleotides agree with TRBD1. Input material: CD4+ T cells from PBMCs. The clonotype originates from a human donor in good health. This receptor carries the CDR3 CSARDSLNTEAFF. The nucleotide sequence reads TGCAGTGCCAGGGACAGCCTGAACACTGAAGCTTTCTTT.